Listed below are T cell receptor beta chains from one sample, sequenced in a study of blood T cell repertoires in COVID-19. Method: immunoSEQ multiplex PCR; TCRdb's copy keeps in-frame clones and lacks some. The repertoire holds more than 150,000 clones, with 70% to 90% as singletons. The specimen sequenced was peripheral blood. All receptors derive from a man aged 45-65 years with active or convalescent COVID-19. CDR3s include the opening cysteine and the closing phenylalanine or tryptophan. Fields, in order: J gene, D gene, V gene, clone size, CDR3 protein, CDR3 DNA. The D gene is left open where the match is weak. The size of a clone is reported for some rows only, either as once, few or many, or as a class for expanded clones.

J: TRBJ2-3
D: -
V: TRBV24-1
size: -
CDR3: CATSDFGRGLADTQYF
DNA: TGTGCCACCAGTGATTTCGGCAGGGGTCTTGCAGATACGCAGTATTTT

J: TRBJ2-1
D: -
V: TRBV10-3
size: -
CDR3: CAISEGSSYNEQFF
DNA: TGTGCCATCAGTGAGGGTAGCAGCTACAATGAGCAGTTCTTC

J: TRBJ2-7
D: -
V: TRBV27
size: -
CDR3: CASSPIPSLYEQYF
DNA: TGTGCCAGCAGTCCGATTCCGAGTCTTTACGAGCAGTACTTC

J: TRBJ1-1
D: TRBD1
V: TRBV24-1
size: -
CDR3: CATSAQGFTEAFF
DNA: TGTGCCACCAGTGCACAGGGGTTTACTGAAGCTTTCTTT

J: TRBJ2-2
D: TRBD2
V: TRBV13
size: -
CDR3: CASSLRTSGSTGELFF
DNA: TGTGCCAGCAGCCTAAGGACTAGCGGGAGTACCGGGGAGCTGTTTTTT

J: TRBJ1-2
D: TRBD1
V: TRBV9
size: -
CDR3: CASSVEGYRGNGYTF
DNA: TGTGCCAGCAGCGTAGAAGGCTACAGGGGGAATGGCTACACCTTC

J: TRBJ2-5
D: -
V: TRBV7-2
size: once
CDR3: CASSLPPGLRGETQYF
DNA: TGTGCCAGCAGCTTACCGCCGGGACTCCGGGGAGAGACCCAGTACTTC

J: TRBJ1-3
D: -
V: TRBV6-5
size: few
CDR3: CATGTFGNTIYF
DNA: TGTGCCACCGGGACATTTGGAAACACCATATATTTT

J: TRBJ2-1
D: TRBD2
V: TRBV4-3
size: -
CDR3: CASSLVGGGGGEQFF
DNA: TGCGCCAGCAGTTTAGTTGGCGGGGGGGGCGGTGAGCAGTTCTTC

J: TRBJ1-2
D: TRBD1
V: TRBV7-2
size: -
CDR3: CASSRKGTGDGYTF
DNA: TGTGCCAGCAGCAGAAAGGGGACAGGGGATGGCTACACCTTC

J: TRBJ2-1
D: TRBD2
V: TRBV5-1
size: -
CDR3: CASSLGTSGRSNEQFF
DNA: TGCGCCAGCAGCTTGGGAACTAGCGGGAGATCCAATGAGCAGTTCTTC

J: TRBJ1-2
D: -
V: TRBV27
size: once
CDR3: CASRTGSNYGYTF
DNA: TGTGCCAGCAGGACGGGGTCTAACTATGGCTACACCTTC

J: TRBJ1-2
D: -
V: TRBV4-1
size: -
CDR3: CASSQGRGGNYGYTF
DNA: TGCGCCAGCAGCCAAGGCCGGGGAGGAAACTATGGCTACACCTTC

J: TRBJ1-2
D: -
V: TRBV7-9
size: -
CDR3: CASSFAGAGGYTF
DNA: TGTGCCAGCAGCTTCGCAGGGGCGGGCGGCTACACCTTC

J: TRBJ1-6
D: -
V: TRBV27
size: -
CDR3: CASSREFLYSPLHF
DNA: TGTGCCAGCAGTCGCGAATTTCTTTATTCACCCCTCCACTTT

J: TRBJ1-2
D: -
V: TRBV5-6
size: -
CDR3: CASSPDNRYGYTF
DNA: TGTGCCAGCAGCCCGGACAATCGCTATGGCTACACCTTC

J: TRBJ1-5
D: -
V: TRBV24-1
size: -
CDR3: CATSDSDQPQHF
DNA: TGTGCCACCAGTGACTCGGATCAGCCCCAGCATTTT

J: TRBJ2-1
D: -
V: TRBV24-1
size: -
CDR3: CATSDVATYNEQFF
DNA: TGTGCCACCAGTGATGTAGCGACCTACAATGAGCAGTTCTTC

J: TRBJ2-1
D: -
V: TRBV18
size: -
CDR3: CASFQSSNEQFF
DNA: TGTGCCAGCTTCCAGTCTAGCAATGAGCAGTTCTTC

J: TRBJ2-2
D: TRBD2
V: TRBV7-9
size: -
CDR3: CASSPELARANTGELFF
DNA: TGTGCCAGCAGCCCTGAACTAGCGAGAGCGAACACCGGGGAGCTGTTTTTT

J: TRBJ1-2
D: TRBD1
V: TRBV7-2
size: -
CDR3: CASSSDRGYGYTF
DNA: TGTGCCAGCAGCTCGGACAGGGGCTATGGCTACACCTTC

J: TRBJ2-2
D: -
V: TRBV19
size: -
CDR3: CASSIAAGELFF
DNA: TGTGCCAGTAGTATAGCTGCCGGGGAGCTGTTTTTT

J: TRBJ2-5
D: -
V: TRBV7-9
size: -
CDR3: CASSRQAPQETQYF
DNA: TGTGCCAGCAGCCGACAGGCCCCCCAAGAGACCCAGTACTTC

J: TRBJ2-7
D: TRBD2
V: TRBV15
size: -
CDR3: CATSRDGLAGGPYEQYF
DNA: TGTGCCACCAGCAGAGATGGACTAGCGGGGGGTCCCTACGAGCAGTACTTC

J: TRBJ1-5
D: -
V: TRBV7-9
size: -
CDR3: CASSLVRQGRVYQPQHF
DNA: TGTGCCAGCAGCTTAGTAAGGCAGGGTCGGGTTTACCAGCCCCAGCATTTT